Listed here are 5 T cell receptor beta chains from one sample, sequenced in a study of CD8+CD57+ T cells in acquired aplastic anemia. CDR3 and TCR beta VDJ profiling relied on a genomic DNA template. TCRdb analysed the reads with MiXCR anew, one entry per CDR3 protein. Of 150,000 to 200,000 distinct CDR3 sequences listed, over 60% were seen once; the top ten hold about half. Sequencing was carried out using sorted CD4+, CD8+, or CD8+CD57+ T cells (not recorded which) from PBMCs. The receptors derive from a human donor with severe aplastic anemia or a healthy control (not recorded which).

The V gene is TRBV9, the J gene TRBJ2-1; 8 positions match TRBD2. This CDR3 contains 14 residues. Germline V gene lookup returns CDR1 SGDLS and CDR2 YYNGEE. V shed 4 bases and J 10 bases; nucleotides not matched to a gene: 10. CDR3 amino acids: CASSLRGAGVEQFF. In nucleotides, the CDR3 is TGTGCCAGCAGCCTCCGGGGAGCGGGAGTAGAGCAGTTCTTC.

This clonotype was recorded many times. This rearrangement joins TRBV19 to TRBJ1-6; D perhaps matches TRBD1 (6 bases). The V end lost 1 base, the J end lost 4 bases, and 14 bases lay between the germline ends. The CDR3 length is 17 residues. The germline V gene has CDR1 LNHDA and CDR2 SQIVND (reference sequence). The CDR3 DNA is TGTGCCAGTAGTATAGCTGGGGGAAGGGGGTATAATTCACCCCTCCACTTT. It encodes CASSIAGGRGYNSPLHF.

This clonotype came up a few times. The V call is TRBV6-4, the J call TRBJ2-7; perhaps D is TRBD1 or TRBD2 (6 bases each). Between the trimmed V and J ends, which lost 9 bases and 2 bases, there was a span of 14 bases. CDR3 length: 13 residues. Looked up from germline, CDR1 is MRHNA and CDR2 is SNTAGT. The CDR3 DNA sequence: TGTGCCAGAGGGGGGCCCGGGACCTACGAGCAGTACTTC. Protein product: CARGGPGTYEQYF.

The table lists this clonotype with a few counts. The rearrangement links TRBV5-1 to TRBJ2-1; TRBD2 matches at 11 bases. J gave up 10 bases and V 2 bases, and 8 bases lay outside the gene matches. The germline V gene encodes CDR1 SGHRS and CDR2 YFSETQ. The CDR3 consists of 15 residues. CDR3 DNA: TGCGCCAGCAGCTTATTTAGCGGGAGGGGTTACGAGCAGTTCTTC. This codes for CASSLFSGRGYEQFF.

The gene calls are TRBV7-9 and TRBJ2-3, with 7 bases matching TRBD2. V shed 8 bases and J 1 base; nucleotides not matched to a gene: 9. Germline V gene lookup returns CDR1 SEHNR and CDR2 FQNEAQ (reference sequence). CDR3 length: 15 amino acids. The CDR3 here is CASGQLALGTDTQYF. CDR3 DNA sequence: TGTGCCAGCGGACAACTAGCGTTGGGCACAGATACGCAGTATTTT.